The clone carrying this TCR beta chain was picked up a small number of times. With V trimmed by 4 bases and J by 7 bases, 7 bases remained unmatched. This CDR3 contains 13 residues. The germline V gene encodes CDR1 MNHEY and CDR2 SVGAGI. The record originates from a study of identical twins. One entry per CDR3 protein, called by TCRdb with MiXCR from the 5' RACE reads. This table holds about 470,000 distinct CDR3 sequences, approximately 24% found once. The same sample was also studied in work on T cells expressing NK-cell markers.

The clonotype comes from a woman between 18 and 29 years old in good health. The chain recombines TRBV6-5 with TRBJ2-7, with 7 nucleotides matching TRBD2. The sample consisted of CD4+ T cells sorted from blood. Here the CDR3 DNA reads TGTGCCAGCAGTTCAAGTGGGAGGGGTGAGCAGTACTTC. Translated, it gives CASSSSGRGEQYF.